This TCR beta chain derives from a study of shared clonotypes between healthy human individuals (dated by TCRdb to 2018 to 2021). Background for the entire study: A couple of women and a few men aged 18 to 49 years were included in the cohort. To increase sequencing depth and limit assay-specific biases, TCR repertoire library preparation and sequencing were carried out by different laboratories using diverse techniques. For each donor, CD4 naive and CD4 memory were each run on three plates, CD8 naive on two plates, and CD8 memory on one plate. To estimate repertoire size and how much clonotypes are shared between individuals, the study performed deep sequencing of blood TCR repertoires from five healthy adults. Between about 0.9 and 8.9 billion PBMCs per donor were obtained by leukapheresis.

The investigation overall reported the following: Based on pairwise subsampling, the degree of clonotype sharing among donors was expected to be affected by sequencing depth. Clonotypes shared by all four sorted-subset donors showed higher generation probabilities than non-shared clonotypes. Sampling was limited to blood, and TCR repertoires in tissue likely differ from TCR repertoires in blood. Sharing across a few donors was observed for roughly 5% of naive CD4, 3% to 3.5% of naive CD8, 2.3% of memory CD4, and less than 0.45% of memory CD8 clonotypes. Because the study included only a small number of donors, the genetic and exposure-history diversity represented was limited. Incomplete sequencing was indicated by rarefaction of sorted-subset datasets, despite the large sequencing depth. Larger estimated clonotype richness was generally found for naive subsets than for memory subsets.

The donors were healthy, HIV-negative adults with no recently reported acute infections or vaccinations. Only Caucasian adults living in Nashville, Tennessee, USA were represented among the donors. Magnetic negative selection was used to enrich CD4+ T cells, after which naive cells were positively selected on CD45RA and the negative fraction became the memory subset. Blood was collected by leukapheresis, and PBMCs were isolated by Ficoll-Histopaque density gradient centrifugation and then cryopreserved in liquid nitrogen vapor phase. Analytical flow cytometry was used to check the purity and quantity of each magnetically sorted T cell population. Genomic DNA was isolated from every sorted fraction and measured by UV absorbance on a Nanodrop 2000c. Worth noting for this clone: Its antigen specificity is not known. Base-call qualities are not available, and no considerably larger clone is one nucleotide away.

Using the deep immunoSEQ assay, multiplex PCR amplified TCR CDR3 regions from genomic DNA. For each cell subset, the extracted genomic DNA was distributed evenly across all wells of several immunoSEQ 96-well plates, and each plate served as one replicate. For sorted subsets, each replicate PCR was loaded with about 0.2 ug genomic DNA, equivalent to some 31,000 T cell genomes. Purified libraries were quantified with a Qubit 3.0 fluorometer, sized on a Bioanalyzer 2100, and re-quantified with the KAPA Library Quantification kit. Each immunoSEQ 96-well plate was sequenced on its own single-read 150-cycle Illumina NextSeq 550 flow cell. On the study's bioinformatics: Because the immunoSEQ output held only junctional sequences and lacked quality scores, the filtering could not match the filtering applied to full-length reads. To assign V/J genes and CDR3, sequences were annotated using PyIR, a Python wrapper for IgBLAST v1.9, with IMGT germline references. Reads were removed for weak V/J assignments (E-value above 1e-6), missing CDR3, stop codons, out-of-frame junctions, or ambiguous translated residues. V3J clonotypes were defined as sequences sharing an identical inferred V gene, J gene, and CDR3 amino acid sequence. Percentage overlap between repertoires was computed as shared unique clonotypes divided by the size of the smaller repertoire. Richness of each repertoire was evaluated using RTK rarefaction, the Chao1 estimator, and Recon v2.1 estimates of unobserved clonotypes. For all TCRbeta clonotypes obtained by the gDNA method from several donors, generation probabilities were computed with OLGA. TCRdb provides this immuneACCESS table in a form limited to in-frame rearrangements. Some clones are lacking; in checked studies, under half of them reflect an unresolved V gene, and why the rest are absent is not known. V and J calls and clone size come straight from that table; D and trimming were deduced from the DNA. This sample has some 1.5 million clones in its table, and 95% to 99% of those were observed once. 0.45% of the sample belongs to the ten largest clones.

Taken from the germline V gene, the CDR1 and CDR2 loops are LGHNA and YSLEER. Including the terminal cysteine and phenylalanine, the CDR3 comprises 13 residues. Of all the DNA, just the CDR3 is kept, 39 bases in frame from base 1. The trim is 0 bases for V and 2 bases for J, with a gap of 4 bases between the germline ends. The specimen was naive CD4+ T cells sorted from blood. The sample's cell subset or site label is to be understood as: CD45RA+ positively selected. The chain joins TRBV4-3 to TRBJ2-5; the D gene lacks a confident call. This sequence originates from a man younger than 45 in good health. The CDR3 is CASSQDSQETQYF. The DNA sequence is TGCGCCAGCAGCCAAGACAGTCAAGAGACCCAGTACTTC.